The present TCR beta chain was sequenced within a study of cytomegalovirus exposure and HLA in healthy donors. From germline, CDR1 is SGHNT and CDR2 YYREEE (reference sequence). The CDR3 contains 14 residues. V was cut by 4 bases and J by 6 bases, with 15 bases left in between. Nominal health characterized the donors when sampled, though unrecorded immune exposures were likely. Notes on the study in general: It was confirmed in vitro that three of the CMV-associated chains were specific for CMV antigens.

The PCR used 60 Vbeta and 13 Jbeta primers. The assay was immunoSEQ multiplex PCR, and TCRdb's table has in-frame clones only and misses some. The table records 45,000 to 60,000 clones, 73% of them present only once. This clone was counted a single time. Antigen: not known. Sequenced material: PBMCs. This clonotype was obtained from a man between 18 and 29 years old in good health and CMV-seronegative. The chain couples TRBV5-4 to TRBJ2-3; maybe TRBD1 (6 bases). The CDR3 sequence: CASSKTGPADTQYF. The DNA of the CDR3 is TGTGCCAGCAGCAAAACAGGGCCTGCCGATACGCAGTATTTT.